A selection of T cell receptor beta chains follows, all from one sample in a study of blood T cell repertoires in COVID-19. Libraries were prepared by immunoSEQ multiplex PCR; TCRdb keeps only in-frame clonotypes and omits some of them. The sample holds about 150,000 clones, around four fifths seen once. The sample comprised peripheral blood. The receptors originated from a middle-aged woman with active or convalescent COVID-19. Both conserved end residues are part of each CDR3. The D gene is left open where the match is weak. A clone size is listed for some rows: how often the clone was seen (once, few, many), or a class if it is expanded.

size | J | D | V | CDR3 | DNA
. | TRBJ1-1 | . | TRBV30 | CAWSPLWVGRKESEAFF | TGTGCCTGGAGTCCCCTCTGGGTGGGCCGAAAAGAGTCTGAAGCTTTCTTT
. | TRBJ2-7 | . | TRBV28 | CASTTISSYEQYF | TGTGCCAGCACTACTATTAGCTCCTACGAGCAGTACTTC
. | TRBJ2-3 | TRBD1 | TRBV2 | CASRRGQAADTQYF | TGTGCCAGCAGAAGGGGACAGGCAGCAGATACGCAGTATTTT
once | TRBJ2-2 | . | TRBV7-9 | CASSPGRFSGELFF | TGTGCCAGCAGCCCTGGGAGATTTTCCGGGGAGCTGTTTTTT
. | TRBJ1-1 | TRBD1 | TRBV19 | CASSPYRGNTEAFF | TGTGCCAGTAGTCCCTACAGGGGGAACACTGAAGCTTTCTTT
. | TRBJ2-7 | TRBD1 | TRBV11-2 | CASSLSPGTGFRTYEQYF | TGTGCCAGCAGCTTATCTCCCGGGACAGGGTTTCGGACCTACGAGCAGTACTTC
many | TRBJ2-5 | . | TRBV5-1 | CASSFQGQETQYF | TGCGCCAGCAGCTTTCAGGGGCAAGAGACCCAGTACTTC
few | TRBJ2-7 | TRBD1 | TRBV6-5 | CASRGQLSYEQYF | TGTGCCAGCAGGGGACAGCTCTCCTACGAGCAGTACTTC
. | TRBJ1-4 | . | TRBV5-1 | CASTRSPGGVNEKLFF | TGCGCCAGCACCCGCAGCCCGGGGGGTGTTAATGAAAAACTGTTTTTT
once | TRBJ2-3 | . | TRBV6-4 | CASNKWGDFGTDTQYF | TGTGCCAGCAATAAGTGGGGGGATTTCGGCACAGATACGCAGTATTTT
. | TRBJ1-4 | . | TRBV28 | CASIREGPNEKLFF | TGTGCCAGCATCCGCGAGGGTCCCAATGAAAAACTGTTTTTT
. | TRBJ1-4 | TRBD1 | TRBV30 | CAWRRQGPDEKLFF | TGTGCCTGGAGGCGACAGGGCCCGGATGAAAAACTGTTTTTT
once | TRBJ2-2 | TRBD1 | TRBV6-5 | CASSSGQGNTGELFF | TGTGCCAGCAGCTCGGGACAGGGGAACACCGGGGAGCTGTTTTTT
. | TRBJ2-1 | . | TRBV6-4 | CASSSQGSEQFF | TGTGCCAGCAGTTCACAGGGAAGTGAGCAGTTCTTC
. | TRBJ1-5 | . | TRBV28 | CASIHGGESNQPQHF | TGTGCCAGCATACATGGGGGCGAGAGCAATCAGCCCCAGCATTTT
once | TRBJ1-1 | TRBD1 | TRBV19 | CASSSTGGRRTEAFF | TGTGCCAGTAGTTCCACAGGGGGAAGAAGGACTGAAGCTTTCTTT
. | TRBJ2-3 | . | TRBV7-2 | CASSFYRDQDTQYF | TGTGCCAGCAGCTTCTACAGGGACCAAGATACGCAGTATTTT
. | TRBJ1-2 | TRBD1 | TRBV7-8 | CASSLGDRGGYGYTF | TGTGCCAGCAGCTTAGGGGACAGGGGAGGTTATGGCTACACCTTC
. | TRBJ1-6 | . | TRBV7-9 | CASGMGGSYNSPLHF | TGTGCCAGCGGCATGGGGGGTTCCTATAATTCACCCCTCCACTTT
. | TRBJ1-1 | . | TRBV5-8 | CASSLVRRYGAFF | TGTGCCAGCAGCTTGGTTCGGCGGTATGGAGCTTTCTTT
. | TRBJ1-2 | TRBD1 | TRBV5-4 | CASSETTGDGYTF | TGTGCCAGCAGCGAGACAACAGGGGATGGCTACACCTTC
few | TRBJ1-5 | . | TRBV28 | CASSLYGRRNSNQPQHF | TGTGCCAGCAGTTTATACGGCCGGAGAAATAGCAATCAGCCCCAGCATTTT
. | TRBJ1-1 | TRBD1 | TRBV19 | CASSSNTGETTEAFF | TGTGCCAGTAGTTCTAATACAGGGGAGACCACTGAAGCTTTCTTT
. | TRBJ1-1 | . | TRBV11-2 | CASSLEPSIGLNTEAFF | TGTGCCAGCAGCTTAGAGCCTTCTATCGGTCTGAACACTGAAGCTTTCTTT
. | TRBJ2-7 | TRBD2 | TRBV7-2 | CASSLEGGSSYEQYF | TGTGCCAGCAGCTTAGAGGGAGGGAGCTCCTACGAGCAGTACTTC
few | TRBJ1-6 | . | TRBV5-8 | CASAQIDSPLHF | TGTGCCAGCGCACAGATTGATTCACCCCTCCACTTT
once | TRBJ1-2 | . | TRBV12-3/TRBV12-4 | CASSSTGVYGYTF | TGTGCCAGCAGCTCTACAGGAGTCTATGGCTACACCTTC
. | TRBJ1-5 | TRBD1 | TRBV25-1 | CASSRQGHNQPQHF | TGTGCCAGCAGCAGACAGGGACATAATCAGCCCCAGCATTTT
. | TRBJ2-1 | TRBD1 | TRBV28 | CASSDDRVTYNEQFF | TGTGCCAGCAGTGACGACAGGGTCACCTACAATGAGCAGTTCTTC
. | TRBJ2-5 | . | TRBV5-4 | CASSLPEVRETQYF | TGTGCCAGCAGCTTGCCAGAGGTTCGGGAGACCCAGTACTTC
. | TRBJ2-2 | . | TRBV19 | CASSIGQGNTGELFF | TGTGCCAGTAGTATTGGTCAGGGAAACACCGGGGAGCTGTTTTTT
few | TRBJ1-3 | . | TRBV19 | CASSVTYSGNTIYF | TGTGCCAGCTCCGTAACTTACTCTGGAAACACCATATATTTT
. | TRBJ2-3 | TRBD2 | TRBV7-2 | CASSLGALAGGRGDTQYF | TGTGCCAGCAGCTTAGGGGCCTTAGCGGGAGGGCGGGGAGATACGCAGTATTTT
. | TRBJ2-6 | . | TRBV27 | CASSPAYGGANVLTF | TGTGCCAGCAGTCCCGCTTACGGTGGGGCCAACGTCCTGACTTTC